This is a list of T cell receptor beta chains from one sample in a study of sequential checkpoint blockade in melanoma. Data came from immunoSEQ multiplex PCR; TCRdb stores just in-frame clones and leaves some out. The repertoire consists of about 32,000 clones, with roughly 84% occurring once and the leading ten covering approximately 20%. This sample comprised CD8+ T cells sorted from blood (inferred from file names), obtained from a patient given nivolumab and ipilimumab in sequence. These receptors originate from a human donor with melanoma. Each CDR3 is given with its conserved first and last residue. The D gene is left open where the match is weak. Only part of the rows carry a size: once, few, many, or a class if the clone is expanded.

j_gene,d_gene,abundance,v_gene,CDR3nt,CDR3aa
TRBJ2-7,TRBD1,.,TRBV5-6,TGTGCCAGCAGCTCTCCGGACAGGGGCTCCTACGAGCAGTACTTC,CASSSPDRGSYEQYF
TRBJ1-2,TRBD1,.,TRBV5-6,TGTGCCAGCAGCTCCGGGACAGGCTTCTATGGCTACACCTTC,CASSSGTGFYGYTF
TRBJ2-7,TRBD1,once,TRBV28,TGTGCCAGCAGTTTAGGAAGGACAGGGATTTACGAGCAGTACTTC,CASSLGRTGIYEQYF
TRBJ1-1,.,.,TRBV27,TGTGCCAGCAGCTCCCTCTGGGGCGAAGGCACTGAAGCTTTCTTT,CASSSLWGEGTEAFF
TRBJ2-7,.,.,TRBV27,TGTGCCAGCAGTTTACGGGCACAGGTACCCGGGTACGAGCAGTACTTC,CASSLRAQVPGYEQYF
TRBJ2-2,.,.,TRBV5-1,TGCGCCAGCAGCTTGGCAGATGGGGCGGTCACCGGGGAGCTGTTTTTT,CASSLADGAVTGELFF
TRBJ2-5,.,.,TRBV5-4,TGTGCCAGCAGCTTGGACAGCCACCAAGAGACCCAGTACTTC,CASSLDSHQETQYF
TRBJ2-7,.,.,TRBV30,TGTGCCTGGAGTGGGCTTTCCGTCTACGAGCAGTACTTC,CAWSGLSVYEQYF
TRBJ2-2,.,once,TRBV27,TGTGCCAGCAGCACCGCCTCCGTGGGCCCGAACACCGGGGAGCTGTTTTTT,CASSTASVGPNTGELFF
TRBJ1-6,.,.,TRBV30,TGTGCCTGGAGTGTTTCTCTTCTGGGGGGGTCGGCCCTCCACTTT,CAWSVSLLGGSALHF
TRBJ2-4,.,.,TRBV9,TGTGCCAGCAGCGTAGGGGGGCGTGGAGCCAAAAACATTCAGTACTTC,CASSVGGRGAKNIQYF
TRBJ1-1,.,.,TRBV19,TGTGCCACCCAAGGGGAGGGGCTGACTGAAGCTTTCTTT,CATQGEGLTEAFF
TRBJ1-6,TRBD1,.,TRBV28,TGTGCCAGCAGTAAACCCGGGACAGGGGCTCTGAATTCACCCCTCCACTTT,CASSKPGTGALNSPLHF
TRBJ1-3,.,once,TRBV29-1,TGCAGCGTGTACGGGGGACCCGCTGGAAACACCATATATTTT,CSVYGGPAGNTIYF
TRBJ1-1,.,.,TRBV10-3,TGTGCCATCAGTCAGGGGTTGATCACTGAAGCTTTCTTT,CAISQGLITEAFF
TRBJ2-7,TRBD1,.,TRBV4-2,TGTGCCAGCAGCCTACACAGGGGAGAATACTACGAGCAGTACTTC,CASSLHRGEYYEQYF
TRBJ2-7,TRBD1,once,TRBV7-4,TGTGCCAGCAGCCGTGACGGTGCAGGGGGCGCTGACCTCAAACGGCCCTACGAGCAGTACTTC,CASSRDGAGGADLKRPYEQYF
TRBJ1-1,.,.,TRBV9,TGTGCCAGCAGCGACGACACTTTGAACACTGAAGCTTTCTTT,CASSDDTLNTEAFF
TRBJ1-1,TRBD1,.,TRBV5-6,TGTGCCAGCAGCTTGGGACAGGGATGGGGCACTGAAGCTTTCTTT,CASSLGQGWGTEAFF
TRBJ2-7,TRBD1,.,TRBV6-5,TGTGCCAGCAGTTACGATCGGGACAGCGAGCCCTACGAGCAGTACTTC,CASSYDRDSEPYEQYF
TRBJ1-1,.,.,TRBV19,TGTGCCAGTACCTCCCCTCGAGCTCGAGCTTTCTTT,CASTSPRARAFF
TRBJ1-5,.,.,TRBV19,TGTGCCAGTAGTATGACAACACCGTTCAATCAGCCCCAGCATTTT,CASSMTTPFNQPQHF
TRBJ2-7,.,.,TRBV21-1,TGTGCCAGCAGAACGACCGGGGACAGGGTCGAGCGAAGGACGTCCTACGAGCAGTACTTC,CASRTTGDRVERRTSYEQYF
TRBJ2-1,TRBD1,.,TRBV5-1,TGCGCCAGCAGCTACCGGGACAGGGGAGGCAATGAGCAGTTCTTC,CASSYRDRGGNEQFF
TRBJ2-3,TRBD2,few,TRBV7-9,TGTGCCAGCAGCTTACCGGGACTAGCGGGGCTCACAGATACGCAGTATTTT,CASSLPGLAGLTDTQYF
TRBJ1-5,.,.,TRBV5-8,TGTGCCAGCACCCTGGGGGCGGCAGGGTGGAGGCAGCCCCAGCATTTT,CASTLGAAGWRQPQHF
TRBJ2-7,.,few,TRBV7-9,TGTGCCAGCAGTCAACCGACGGGGGTGAGGTCCTACGAGCAGTACTTC,CASSQPTGVRSYEQYF
TRBJ1-2,.,once,TRBV19,TGTGCCAGTAGTGCGGCAGCCTGGGGCTACACCTTC,CASSAAAWGYTF
TRBJ1-1,.,.,TRBV7-9,TGTGCCAGCAGCCCACGGGAGAACACTGAAGCTTTCTTT,CASSPRENTEAFF
TRBJ2-2,.,.,TRBV27,TGTGCCAGCAGTTGGATAGAGCGAGCTGGCACCGGGGAGCTGTTTTTT,CASSWIERAGTGELFF
TRBJ1-2,.,.,TRBV9,TGTGCCAGCAGCGCTGGCGGGGGGCCCGATCCAAACTATGGCTACACCTTC,CASSAGGGPDPNYGYTF
TRBJ2-7,.,.,TRBV29-1,TGCAGCGTTTACGTCCTGGCCGGCACGGAGGAGCAGTACTTC,CSVYVLAGTEEQYF
TRBJ2-7,TRBD2,.,TRBV27,TGTGCCAGCAGTTTATCTCAGCGGGGGTTCTACGAGCAGTACTTC,CASSLSQRGFYEQYF
TRBJ2-5,TRBD2,.,TRBV7-2,TGTGCCAGCAGCTTATATCCGCGGACTAGCGGGCAAGAGACCCAGTACTTC,CASSLYPRTSGQETQYF
TRBJ2-7,.,.,TRBV5-6,TGTGCCAGCAGCAGAGTCCGGGGAGAGCAGTACTTC,CASSRVRGEQYF
TRBJ2-5,TRBD1,.,TRBV18,TGTGCCAGCTCACCGCCGGGACAGGGGGAGACCCAGTACTTC,CASSPPGQGETQYF
TRBJ1-1,TRBD1,.,TRBV28,TGTGCCAGCAGTCCCCCAGGGACAGGGACAGGGGACACTGAAGCTTTCTTT,CASSPPGTGTGDTEAFF
TRBJ2-1,TRBD1,.,TRBV7-9,TGTGCCAGCAGCAACACCGGGACAGGGCTTAATCACAATGAGCAGTTCTTC,CASSNTGTGLNHNEQFF
TRBJ2-7,TRBD1,.,TRBV27,TGTGCCAGCAGTTTTACAGGGGCTCTCTACGAGCAGTACTTC,CASSFTGALYEQYF
TRBJ1-2,TRBD1,.,TRBV10-2,TGCGCCAGCAGTGAGTGGACAGGAGCTAACTATGGCTACACCTTC,CASSEWTGANYGYTF
TRBJ1-5,TRBD1,.,TRBV27,TGTGCCAGCAGTTTGGACAGGGGCTTAAATCAGCCCCAGCATTTT,CASSLDRGLNQPQHF
TRBJ1-1,.,.,TRBV27,TGTGCCAGCAGTTTATGGCGGGACACTGAAGCTTTCTTT,CASSLWRDTEAFF
TRBJ2-6,TRBD1,.,TRBV7-6,TGTGCCAGCAGCTTGATGAAAGGACAGGGTGAGGCCAACGTCCTGACTTTC,CASSLMKGQGEANVLTF
TRBJ1-5,.,.,TRBV10-2,TGCGCCAGCAGTGAGGCGGGGTACAATCAGCCCCAGCATTTT,CASSEAGYNQPQHF
TRBJ2-1,TRBD1,few,TRBV7-9,TGTGCCAGCAGTACACAGGGGCGGCTGTTTAATGAGCAGTTCTTC,CASSTQGRLFNEQFF
TRBJ1-3,TRBD1,.,TRBV5-1,TGCGCCAGCAGTATGAGACAGGGCCAGTCAGGAAACACCATATATTTT,CASSMRQGQSGNTIYF
TRBJ2-3,TRBD2,.,TRBV9,TGTGCCAGCAGCGGTGGACGGACTAGACTTTCAGATACGCAGTATTTT,CASSGGRTRLSDTQYF